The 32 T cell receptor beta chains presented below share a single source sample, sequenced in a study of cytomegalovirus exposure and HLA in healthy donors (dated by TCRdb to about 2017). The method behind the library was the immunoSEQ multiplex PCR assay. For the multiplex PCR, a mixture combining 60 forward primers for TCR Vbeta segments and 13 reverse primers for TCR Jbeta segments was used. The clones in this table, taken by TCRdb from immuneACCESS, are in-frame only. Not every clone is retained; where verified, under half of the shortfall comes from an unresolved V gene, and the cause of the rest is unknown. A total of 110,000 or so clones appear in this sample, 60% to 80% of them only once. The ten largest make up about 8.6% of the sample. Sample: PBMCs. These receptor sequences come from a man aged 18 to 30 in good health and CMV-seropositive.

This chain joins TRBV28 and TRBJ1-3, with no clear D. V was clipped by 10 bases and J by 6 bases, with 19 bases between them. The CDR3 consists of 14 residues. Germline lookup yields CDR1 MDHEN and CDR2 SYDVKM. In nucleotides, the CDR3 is TGTGCCACCGAGAGCGGCGGCAGGTTAAACACCATATATTTT. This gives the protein CATESGGRLNTIYF.

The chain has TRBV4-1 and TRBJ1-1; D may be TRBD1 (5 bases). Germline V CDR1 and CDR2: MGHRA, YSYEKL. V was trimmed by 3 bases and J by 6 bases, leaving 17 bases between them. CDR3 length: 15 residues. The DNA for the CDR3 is TGCGCCAGCAGCCAGTCCCAGGGTAGGATGGCTGAAGCTTTCTTT. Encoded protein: CASSQSQGRMAEAFF.

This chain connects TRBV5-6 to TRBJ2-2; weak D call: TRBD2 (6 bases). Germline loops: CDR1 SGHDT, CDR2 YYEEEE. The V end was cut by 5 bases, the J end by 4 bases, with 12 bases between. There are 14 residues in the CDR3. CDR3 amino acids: CASRSGRSTGELFF. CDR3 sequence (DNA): TGTGCCAGCAGATCAGGGAGGAGCACCGGGGAGCTGTTTTTT.

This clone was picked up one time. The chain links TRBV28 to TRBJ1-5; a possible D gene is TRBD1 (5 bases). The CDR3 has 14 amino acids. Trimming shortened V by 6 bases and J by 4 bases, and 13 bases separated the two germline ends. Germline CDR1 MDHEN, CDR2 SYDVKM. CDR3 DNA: TGTGCCAGCAGCGGGACTTCCTCGAATCAGCCCCAGCATTTT. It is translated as CASSGTSSNQPQHF.

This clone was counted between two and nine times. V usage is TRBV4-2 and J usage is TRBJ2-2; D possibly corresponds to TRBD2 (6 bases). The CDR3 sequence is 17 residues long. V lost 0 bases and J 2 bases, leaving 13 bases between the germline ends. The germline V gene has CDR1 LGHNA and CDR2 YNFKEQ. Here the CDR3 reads CASSQEGGPYNTGELFF. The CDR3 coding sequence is TGTGCCAGCAGCCAAGAGGGGGGACCATACAACACCGGGGAGCTGTTTTTT.

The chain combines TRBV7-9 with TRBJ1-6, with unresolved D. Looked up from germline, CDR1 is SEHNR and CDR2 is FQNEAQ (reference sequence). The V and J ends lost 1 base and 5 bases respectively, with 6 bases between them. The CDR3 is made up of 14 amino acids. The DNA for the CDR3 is TGTGCCAGCAGCTTAGAACACAATAATTCACCCCTCCACTTT. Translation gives CASSLEHNNSPLHF.

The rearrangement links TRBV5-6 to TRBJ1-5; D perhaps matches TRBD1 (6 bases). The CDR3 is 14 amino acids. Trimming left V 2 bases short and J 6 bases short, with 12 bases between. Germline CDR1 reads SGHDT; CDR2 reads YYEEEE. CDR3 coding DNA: TGTGCCAGCAGCTTCAGGGGAGCGAGTCAGCCCCAGCATTTT. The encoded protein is CASSFRGASQPQHF.

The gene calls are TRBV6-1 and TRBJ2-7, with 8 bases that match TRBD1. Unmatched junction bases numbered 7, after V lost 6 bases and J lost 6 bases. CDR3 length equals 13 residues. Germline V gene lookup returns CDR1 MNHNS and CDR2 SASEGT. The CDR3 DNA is TGTGCCAGCAGCCTGGACAGGGTCCGCGAGCAGTACTTC. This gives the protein CASSLDRVREQYF.

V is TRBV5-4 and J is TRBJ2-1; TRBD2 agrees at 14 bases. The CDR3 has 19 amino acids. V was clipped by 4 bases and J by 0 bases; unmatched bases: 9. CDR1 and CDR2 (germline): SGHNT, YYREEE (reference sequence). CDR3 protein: CASSPMGLAGADSYNEQFF. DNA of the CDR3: TGTGCCAGCAGCCCGATGGGACTAGCGGGGGCCGACTCCTACAATGAGCAGTTCTTC.

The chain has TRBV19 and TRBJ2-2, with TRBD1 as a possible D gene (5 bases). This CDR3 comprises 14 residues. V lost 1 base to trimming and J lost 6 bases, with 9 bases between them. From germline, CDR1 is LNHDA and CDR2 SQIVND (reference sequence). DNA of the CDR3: TGTGCCAGTAGTATAGGGGGCGTCGCCGGGGAGCTGTTTTTT. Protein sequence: CASSIGGVAGELFF.

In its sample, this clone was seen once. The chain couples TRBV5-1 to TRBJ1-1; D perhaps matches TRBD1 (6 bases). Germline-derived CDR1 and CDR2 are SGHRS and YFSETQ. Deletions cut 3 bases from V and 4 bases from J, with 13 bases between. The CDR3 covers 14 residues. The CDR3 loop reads CASSYTGLGTEAFF. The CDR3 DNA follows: TGCGCCAGCAGCTATACAGGGTTGGGCACTGAAGCTTTCTTT.

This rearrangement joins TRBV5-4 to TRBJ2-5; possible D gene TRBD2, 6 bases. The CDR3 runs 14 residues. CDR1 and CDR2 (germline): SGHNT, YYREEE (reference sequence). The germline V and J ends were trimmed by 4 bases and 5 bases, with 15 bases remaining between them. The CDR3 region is CASSRDSSGETQYF. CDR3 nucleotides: TGTGCCAGCAGCAGGGACTCCTCAGGGGAGACCCAGTACTTC. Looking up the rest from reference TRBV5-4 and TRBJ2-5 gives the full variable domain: ETGVTQSPTHLIKTRGQQVTLRCSSQSGHNTVSWYQQALGQGPQFIFQYYREEENGRGNFPPRFSGLQFPNYSSELNVNALELDDSALYLCASSRDSSGETQYFGPGTRLLVL.

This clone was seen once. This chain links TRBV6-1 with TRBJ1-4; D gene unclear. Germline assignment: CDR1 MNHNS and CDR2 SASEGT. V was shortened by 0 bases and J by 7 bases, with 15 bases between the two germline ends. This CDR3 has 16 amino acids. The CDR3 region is CASSEAVAVTSEKLFF. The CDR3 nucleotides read TGTGCCAGCAGTGAAGCAGTAGCAGTAACCTCTGAAAAACTGTTTTTT.

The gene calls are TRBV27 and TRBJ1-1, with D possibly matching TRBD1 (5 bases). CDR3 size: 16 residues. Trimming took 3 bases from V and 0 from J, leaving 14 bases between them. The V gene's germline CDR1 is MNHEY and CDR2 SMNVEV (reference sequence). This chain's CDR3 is CASSFGQGGVNTEAFF. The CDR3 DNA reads TGTGCCAGCAGTTTCGGGCAGGGTGGGGTGAACACTGAAGCTTTCTTT.

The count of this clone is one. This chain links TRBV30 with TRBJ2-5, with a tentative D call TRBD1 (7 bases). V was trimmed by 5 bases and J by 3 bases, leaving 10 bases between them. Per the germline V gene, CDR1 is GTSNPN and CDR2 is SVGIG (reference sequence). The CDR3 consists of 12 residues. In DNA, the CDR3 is TGTGCCTGGGGCGGGACAGAAGAGACCCAGTACTTC. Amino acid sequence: CAWGGTEETQYF.

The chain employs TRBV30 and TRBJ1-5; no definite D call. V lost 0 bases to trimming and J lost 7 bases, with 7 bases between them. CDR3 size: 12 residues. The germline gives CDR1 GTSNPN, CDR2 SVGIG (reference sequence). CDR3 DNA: TGTGCCTGGAGTGTCTTCGGGCAGCCCCAGCATTTT. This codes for CAWSVFGQPQHF. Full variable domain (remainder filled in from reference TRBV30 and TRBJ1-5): SQTIHQWPATLVQPVGSPLSLECTVEGTSNPNLYWYRQAAGRGLQLLFYSVGIGQISSEVPQNLSASRPQDRQFILSSKKLLLSDSGFYLCAWSVFGQPQHFGDGTRLSIL.

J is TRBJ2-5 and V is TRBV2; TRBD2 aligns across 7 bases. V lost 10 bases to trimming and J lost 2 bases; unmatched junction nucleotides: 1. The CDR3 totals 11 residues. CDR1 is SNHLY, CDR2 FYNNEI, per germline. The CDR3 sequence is CATGGQETQYF. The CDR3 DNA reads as TGTGCCACCGGGGGGCAAGAGACCCAGTACTTC.

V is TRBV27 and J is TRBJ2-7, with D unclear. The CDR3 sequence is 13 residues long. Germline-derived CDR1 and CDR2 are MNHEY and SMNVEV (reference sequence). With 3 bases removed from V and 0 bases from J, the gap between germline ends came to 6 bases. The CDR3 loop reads CASSLTPSYEQYF. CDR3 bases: TGTGCCAGCAGTTTGACTCCCTCCTACGAGCAGTACTTC.

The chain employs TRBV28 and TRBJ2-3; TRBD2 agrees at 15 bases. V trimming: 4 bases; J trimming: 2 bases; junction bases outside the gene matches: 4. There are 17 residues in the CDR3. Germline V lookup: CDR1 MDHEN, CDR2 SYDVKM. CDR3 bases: TGTGCCAGCAGTTCGGGACTAGCGGGGGGAGACACAGATACGCAGTATTTT. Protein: CASSSGLAGGDTDTQYF. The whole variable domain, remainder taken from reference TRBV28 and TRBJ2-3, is DVKVTQSSRYLVKRTGEKVFLECVQDMDHENMFWYRQDPGLGLRLIYFSYDVKMKEKGDIPEGYSVSREKKERFSLILESASTNQTSMYLCASSSGLAGGDTDTQYFGPGTRLTVL.

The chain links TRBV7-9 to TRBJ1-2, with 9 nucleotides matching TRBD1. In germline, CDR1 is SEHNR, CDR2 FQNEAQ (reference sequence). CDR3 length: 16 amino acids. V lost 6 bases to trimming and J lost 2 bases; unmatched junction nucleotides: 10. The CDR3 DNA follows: TGTGCCAGCAGTAACACCAAAGGACAGGGGAACTATGGCTACACCTTC. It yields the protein CASSNTKGQGNYGYTF.

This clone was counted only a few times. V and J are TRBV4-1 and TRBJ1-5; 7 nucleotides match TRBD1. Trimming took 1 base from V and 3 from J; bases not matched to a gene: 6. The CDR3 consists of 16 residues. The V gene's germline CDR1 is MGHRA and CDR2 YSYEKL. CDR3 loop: CASSQVPGTVNQPQHF. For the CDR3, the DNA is TGCGCCAGCAGCCAAGTACCCGGGACAGTCAATCAGCCCCAGCATTTT.

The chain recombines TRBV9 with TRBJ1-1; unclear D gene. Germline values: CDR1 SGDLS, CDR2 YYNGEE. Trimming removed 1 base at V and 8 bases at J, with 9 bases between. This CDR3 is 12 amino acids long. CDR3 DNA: TGTGCCAGCAGCGTAAGTGGCCAGGAAGCTTTCTTT. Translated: CASSVSGQEAFF.

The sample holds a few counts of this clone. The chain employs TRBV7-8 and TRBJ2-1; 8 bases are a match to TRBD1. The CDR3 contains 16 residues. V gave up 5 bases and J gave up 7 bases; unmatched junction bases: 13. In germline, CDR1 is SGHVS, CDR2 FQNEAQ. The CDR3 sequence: CASSPRTGSATNEQFF. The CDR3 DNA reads TGTGCCAGCAGCCCAAGGACAGGGAGTGCAACAAATGAGCAGTTCTTC.

The CDR3 bases are TGTGCCAGCGGGACGGGGACTTCCTACGAGCAGTACTTC. Its protein is CASGTGTSYEQYF. This rearrangement joins TRBV2 to TRBJ2-7, with D maybe TRBD2 (6 bases). The CDR3 consists of 13 residues. V lost 8 bases and J lost 1, with 12 bases in between. The germline V gene has CDR1 SNHLY and CDR2 FYNNEI.

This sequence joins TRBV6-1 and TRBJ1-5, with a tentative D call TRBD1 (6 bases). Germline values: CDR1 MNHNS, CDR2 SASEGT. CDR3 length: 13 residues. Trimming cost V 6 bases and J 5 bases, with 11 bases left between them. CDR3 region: CASSVEGDQPQHF. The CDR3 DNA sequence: TGTGCCAGCAGCGTTGAGGGGGATCAGCCCCAGCATTTT.

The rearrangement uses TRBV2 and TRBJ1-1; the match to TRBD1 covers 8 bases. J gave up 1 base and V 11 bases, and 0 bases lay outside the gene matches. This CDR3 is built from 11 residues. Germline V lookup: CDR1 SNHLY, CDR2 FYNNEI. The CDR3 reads CAGQGNTEAFF. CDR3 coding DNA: TGTGCCGGACAGGGGAACACTGAAGCTTTCTTT.

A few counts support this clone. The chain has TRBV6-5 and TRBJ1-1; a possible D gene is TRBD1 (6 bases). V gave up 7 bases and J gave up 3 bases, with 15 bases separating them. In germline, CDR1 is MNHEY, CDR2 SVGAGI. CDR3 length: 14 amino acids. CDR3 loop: CASTAGGPYTEAFF. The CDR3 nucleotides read TGTGCCAGCACCGCGGGGGGCCCGTACACTGAAGCTTTCTTT.

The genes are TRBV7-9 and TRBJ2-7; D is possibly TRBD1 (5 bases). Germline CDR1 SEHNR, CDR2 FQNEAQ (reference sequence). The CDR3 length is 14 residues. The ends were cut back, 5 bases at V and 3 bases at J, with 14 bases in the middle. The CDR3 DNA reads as TGTGCCAGCAGCACCCCCGCGACAGTCTACGAGCAGTACTTC. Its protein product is CASSTPATVYEQYF.

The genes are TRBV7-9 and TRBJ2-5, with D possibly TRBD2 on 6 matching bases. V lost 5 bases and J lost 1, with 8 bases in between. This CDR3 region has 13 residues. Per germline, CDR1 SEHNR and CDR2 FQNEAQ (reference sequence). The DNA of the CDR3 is TGTGCCAGCAGCCGGGACTTCCAAGAGACCCAGTACTTC. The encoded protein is CASSRDFQETQYF.

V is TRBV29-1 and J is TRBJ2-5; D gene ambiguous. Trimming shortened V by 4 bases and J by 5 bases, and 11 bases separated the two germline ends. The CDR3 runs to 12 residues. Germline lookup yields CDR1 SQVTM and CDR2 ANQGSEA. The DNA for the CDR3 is TGCAGCGTTGCAGTCGGCAGGGAGACCCAGTACTTC. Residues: CSVAVGRETQYF.

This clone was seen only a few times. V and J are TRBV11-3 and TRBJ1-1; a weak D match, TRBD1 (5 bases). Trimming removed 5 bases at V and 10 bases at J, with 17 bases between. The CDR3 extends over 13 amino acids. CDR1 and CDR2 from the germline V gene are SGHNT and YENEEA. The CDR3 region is CASSQRGFEVAFF. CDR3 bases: TGTGCCAGCAGCCAAAGGGGATTTGAGGTAGCTTTCTTT.

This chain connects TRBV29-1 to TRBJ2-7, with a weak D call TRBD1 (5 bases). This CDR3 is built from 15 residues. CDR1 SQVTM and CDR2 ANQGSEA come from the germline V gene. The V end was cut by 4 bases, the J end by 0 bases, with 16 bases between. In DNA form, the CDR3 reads TGCAGCGTTGTCTCGAGTCAGGGTAGCTCCTACGAGCAGTACTTC. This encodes CSVVSSQGSSYEQYF.